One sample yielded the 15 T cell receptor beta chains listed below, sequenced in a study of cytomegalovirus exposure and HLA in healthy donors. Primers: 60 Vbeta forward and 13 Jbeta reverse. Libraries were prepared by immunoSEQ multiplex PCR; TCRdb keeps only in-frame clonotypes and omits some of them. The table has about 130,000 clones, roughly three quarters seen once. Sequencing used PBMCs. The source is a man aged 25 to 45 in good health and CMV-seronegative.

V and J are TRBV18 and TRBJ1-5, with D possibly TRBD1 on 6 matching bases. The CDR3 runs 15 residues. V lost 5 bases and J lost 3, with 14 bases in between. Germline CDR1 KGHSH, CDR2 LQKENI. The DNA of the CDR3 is TGTGCCAGCTCAGCCCTACAGGGCCCCAATCAGCCCCAGCATTTT. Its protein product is CASSALQGPNQPQHF.

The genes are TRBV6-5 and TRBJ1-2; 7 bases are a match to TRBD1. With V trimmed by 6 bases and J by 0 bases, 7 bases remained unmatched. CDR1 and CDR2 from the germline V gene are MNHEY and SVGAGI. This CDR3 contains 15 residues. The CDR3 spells CASRSRTGSNYGYTF. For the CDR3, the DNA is TGTGCCAGCAGATCCCGGACAGGATCTAACTATGGCTACACCTTC.

The CDR3 is CASSVAGTPYEQYF. The CDR3, as DNA: TGTGCCAGCAGCGTAGCGGGAACTCCCTACGAGCAGTACTTC. This rearrangement joins TRBV28 to TRBJ2-7; 8 bases are shared with TRBD2. Germline V lookup: CDR1 MDHEN, CDR2 SYDVKM. V lost 6 bases to trimming and J lost 2 bases; unmatched junction nucleotides: 6. The CDR3 is 14 residues long.

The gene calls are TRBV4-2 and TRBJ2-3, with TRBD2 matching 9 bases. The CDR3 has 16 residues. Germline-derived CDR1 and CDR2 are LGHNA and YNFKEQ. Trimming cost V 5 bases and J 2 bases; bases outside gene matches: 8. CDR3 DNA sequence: TGTGCCAGCAGCGAGAGCGGGAGGCGCAACACAGATACGCAGTATTTT. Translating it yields CASSESGRRNTDTQYF.

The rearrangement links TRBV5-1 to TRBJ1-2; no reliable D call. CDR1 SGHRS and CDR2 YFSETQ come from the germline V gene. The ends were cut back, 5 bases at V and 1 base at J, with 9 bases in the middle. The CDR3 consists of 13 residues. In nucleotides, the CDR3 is TGCGCCAGCAGGTACATGTTTAACTATGGCTACACCTTC. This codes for CASRYMFNYGYTF. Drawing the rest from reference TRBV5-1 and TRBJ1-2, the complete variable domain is KAGVTQTPRYLIKTRGQQVTLSCSPISGHRSVSWYQQTPGQGLQFLFEYFSETQRNKGNFPGRFSGRQFSNSRSEMNVSTLELGDSALYLCASRYMFNYGYTFGSGTRLTVV.

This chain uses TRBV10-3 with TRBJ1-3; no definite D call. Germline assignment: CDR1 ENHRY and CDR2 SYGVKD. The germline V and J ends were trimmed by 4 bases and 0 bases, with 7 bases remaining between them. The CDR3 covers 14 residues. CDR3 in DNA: TGTGCCATCAGTGGCGGATTCTCTGGAAACACCATATATTTT. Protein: CAISGGFSGNTIYF.

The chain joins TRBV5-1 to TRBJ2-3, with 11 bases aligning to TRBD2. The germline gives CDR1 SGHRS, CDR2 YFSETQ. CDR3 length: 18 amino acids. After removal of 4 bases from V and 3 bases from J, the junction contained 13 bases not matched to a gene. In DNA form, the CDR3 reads TGCGCCAGCAGCAGATCAGTAGCGGGAGGGGTTCGTACAGATACGCAGTATTTT. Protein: CASSRSVAGGVRTDTQYF. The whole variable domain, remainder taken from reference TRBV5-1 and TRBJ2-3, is KAGVTQTPRYLIKTRGQQVTLSCSPISGHRSVSWYQQTPGQGLQFLFEYFSETQRNKGNFPGRFSGRQFSNSRSEMNVSTLELGDSALYLCASSRSVAGGVRTDTQYFGPGTRLTVL.

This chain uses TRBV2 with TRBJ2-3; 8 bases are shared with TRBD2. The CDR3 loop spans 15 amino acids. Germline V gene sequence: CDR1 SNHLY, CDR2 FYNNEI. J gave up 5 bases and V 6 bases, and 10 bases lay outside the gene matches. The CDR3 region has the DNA TGTGCCAGCAGGACCGGGACTAGTTGGGTAGATACGCAGTATTTT. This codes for CASRTGTSWVDTQYF.

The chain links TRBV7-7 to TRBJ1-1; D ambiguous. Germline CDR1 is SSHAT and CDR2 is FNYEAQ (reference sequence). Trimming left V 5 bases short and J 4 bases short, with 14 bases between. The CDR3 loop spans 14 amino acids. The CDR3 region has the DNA TGTGCCAGCAGCCCCCTGATCGGGAGCACTGAAGCTTTCTTT. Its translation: CASSPLIGSTEAFF.

The CDR3 DNA follows: TGCGCCAGCAGCTTGGGTTCAGGGTTGGATGGCTACACCTTC. Encoded protein: CASSLGSGLDGYTF. V is TRBV5-1 and J is TRBJ1-2; tentatively, D is TRBD1 (5 bases). The CDR3 is 14 amino acids. Trimming took off 0 bases at V and 6 bases at J, with 12 bases between the two ends. Germline V lookup: CDR1 SGHRS, CDR2 YFSETQ. Together with reference TRBV5-1 and TRBJ1-2, the CDR3 gives the full variable domain: KAGVTQTPRYLIKTRGQQVTLSCSPISGHRSVSWYQQTPGQGLQFLFEYFSETQRNKGNFPGRFSGRQFSNSRSEMNVSTLELGDSALYLCASSLGSGLDGYTFGSGTRLTVV.

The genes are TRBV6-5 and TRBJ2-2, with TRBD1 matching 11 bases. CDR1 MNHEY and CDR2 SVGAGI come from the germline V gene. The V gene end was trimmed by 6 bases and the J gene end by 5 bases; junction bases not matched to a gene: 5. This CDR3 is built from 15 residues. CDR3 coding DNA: TGTGCCAGCAGCCACGGGACAGGGGGGACCGGGGAGCTGTTTTTT. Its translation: CASSHGTGGTGELFF.

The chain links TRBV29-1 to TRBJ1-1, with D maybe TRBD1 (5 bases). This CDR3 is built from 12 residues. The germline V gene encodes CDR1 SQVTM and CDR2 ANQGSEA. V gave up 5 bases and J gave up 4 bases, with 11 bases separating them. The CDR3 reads CSVNRFGTEAFF. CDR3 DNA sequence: TGCAGCGTTAACAGGTTCGGCACTGAAGCTTTCTTT.

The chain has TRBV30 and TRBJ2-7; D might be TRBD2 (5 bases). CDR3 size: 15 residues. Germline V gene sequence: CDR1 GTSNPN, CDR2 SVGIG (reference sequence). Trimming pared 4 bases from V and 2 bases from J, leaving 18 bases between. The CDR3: CAWTPPRAPTYEQYF. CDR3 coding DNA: TGTGCCTGGACCCCTCCGAGGGCACCAACCTACGAGCAGTACTTC.

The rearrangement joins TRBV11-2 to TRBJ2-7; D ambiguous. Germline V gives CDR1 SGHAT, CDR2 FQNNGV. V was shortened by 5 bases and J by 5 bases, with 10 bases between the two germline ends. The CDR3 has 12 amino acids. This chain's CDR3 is CASSRLPDEQYF. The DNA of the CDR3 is TGTGCCAGCAGCCGACTCCCCGACGAGCAGTACTTC.

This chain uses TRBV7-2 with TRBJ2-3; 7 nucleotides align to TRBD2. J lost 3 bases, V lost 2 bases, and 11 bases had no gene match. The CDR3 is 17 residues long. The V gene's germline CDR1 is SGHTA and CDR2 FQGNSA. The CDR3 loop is CASSLRIRRGGTDTQYF. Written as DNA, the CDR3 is TGTGCCAGCAGCTTAAGGATCCGGCGGGGAGGGACAGATACGCAGTATTTT.